These T cell receptor beta chains were read from a single sample in a study of CD8 T cells in ankylosing spondylitis. TCRdb reprocessed the 5' RACE reads via MiXCR and lists one record per CDR3 protein. The data contain about 390,000 distinct CDR3 sequences, approximately 20% of them singletons. Sequencing used blood, either unsorted or a sorted T cell fraction (not recorded which). The source is a male donor with ankylosing spondylitis. Both conserved end residues are part of each CDR3. D genes are given only for firm matches. Where a row states a size, it is once, few, many or the class of an expanded clone; other rows omit it.

V	J	D	size	CDR3	DNA
TRBV7-7	TRBJ2-5	NA	NA	CASSLKPRGLTETQYF	TGTGCCAGCAGCTTAAAACCTAGAGGCCTCACGGAGACCCAGTACTTC
TRBV27	TRBJ2-5	NA	NA	CANSGGQETQYF	TGTGCCAACTCAGGAGGACAAGAGACCCAGTACTTC
TRBV9	TRBJ2-6	NA	NA	CASSGQSGANVLTF	TGTGCCAGCAGCGGCCAGTCTGGGGCCAACGTCCTGACTTTC
TRBV7-2	TRBJ2-7	TRBD2	NA	CASIPTSGRASEQYF	TGTGCCAGCATCCCGACTAGCGGGAGGGCGAGCGAGCAGTACTTC
TRBV18	TRBJ2-7	TRBD1	few	CASSPGTAYEQYF	TGTGCCAGCAGCCCAGGGACAGCATACGAGCAGTACTTC
TRBV4-2	TRBJ1-2	TRBD1	NA	CASSRDRERGYTF	TGTGCCAGCAGCCGGGACAGGGAGCGGGGCTACACCTTC
TRBV29-1	TRBJ1-4	NA	NA	CSVSGDGHLNEKLFF	TGCAGCGTATCAGGGGACGGACACCTGAATGAAAAACTGTTTTTT
TRBV4-1	TRBJ2-1	NA	few	CASSQVVYLNNEQFF	TGCGCCAGCAGCCAAGTTGTCTACCTAAACAATGAGCAGTTCTTC
TRBV18	TRBJ2-2	NA	NA	CASSPQGYTGELFF	TGTGCCAGCTCACCGCAGGGATACACCGGGGAGCTGTTTTTT
TRBV29-1	TRBJ2-7	TRBD2	few	CSVVLTSVYEQYF	TGCAGCGTTGTTCTGACTAGCGTTTACGAGCAGTACTTC
TRBV30	TRBJ2-7	TRBD2	few	CAWSAGGRVEQYF	TGTGCCTGGAGTGCCGGAGGGAGGGTCGAGCAGTACTTC
TRBV10-3	TRBJ1-2	NA	NA	CAIRGPWIGGYTF	TGTGCCATCAGGGGACCCTGGATCGGTGGCTACACCTTC
TRBV27	TRBJ1-5	TRBD1	NA	CASGAQGGNQPQHF	TGTGCCAGCGGCGCACAGGGGGGGAATCAGCCCCAGCATTTT
TRBV7-3	TRBJ2-5	TRBD2	NA	CASSLAAGVGETQYF	TGTGCCAGCAGCTTAGCTGCGGGGGTTGGAGAGACCCAGTACTTC
TRBV4-3	TRBJ2-4	NA	few	CASSLHLTQNIQYF	TGCGCCAGCAGCCTACACCTAACGCAGAACATTCAGTACTTC
TRBV20-1	TRBJ2-4	NA	few	CSARKEAKNIQYF	TGCAGTGCTAGGAAAGAGGCCAAAAACATTCAGTACTTC
TRBV11-2	TRBJ2-1	TRBD2	few	CASSFSGRAAYNEQFF	TGTGCCAGCAGTTTTAGCGGGAGGGCCGCCTACAATGAGCAGTTCTTC
TRBV7-2	TRBJ1-2	NA	NA	CASSLRKDHGYTF	TGTGCCAGCAGCTTAAGGAAAGACCACGGCTACACCTTC
TRBV7-9	TRBJ1-1	NA	NA	CASSPTSGLSLFEAFF	TGTGCCAGCAGCCCGACTAGCGGGCTTTCGCTTTTTGAAGCTTTCTTT
TRBV30	TRBJ1-3	NA	NA	CALIQGGNTIYF	TGTGCCTTGATACAGGGCGGAAACACCATATATTTT
TRBV29-1	TRBJ2-2	NA	NA	CSVTGSANTGELFF	TGCAGCGTTACAGGGAGCGCGAACACCGGGGAGCTGTTTTTT
TRBV3-1	TRBJ1-2	NA	NA	CASSHQNNYRSDGYTF	TGTGCCAGCAGCCACCAAAATAATTACCGATCTGATGGCTACACCTTC
TRBV10-3	TRBJ1-1	NA	few	CAISEARGPEAFF	TGTGCCATCAGTGAAGCCCGAGGCCCTGAAGCTTTCTTT
TRBV7-6	TRBJ1-2	TRBD1	NA	CASSSTLDRADYGYTF	TGTGCCAGCAGTTCTACCTTAGACAGGGCAGACTATGGCTACACCTTC
TRBV29-1	TRBJ2-2	TRBD2	many	CSVGSGVTGELFF	TGCAGCGTTGGTAGCGGGGTCACCGGGGAGCTGTTTTTT
TRBV15	TRBJ2-7	NA	few	CATSRDGAGSYEQYF	TGTGCCACCAGCAGAGATGGCGCGGGGTCCTACGAGCAGTACTTC
TRBV4-2	TRBJ2-4	NA	NA	CASSQGPARTLNIQYF	TGTGCCAGCAGCCAAGGTCCAGCCCGAACCCTAAACATTCAGTACTTC
TRBV27	TRBJ2-7	NA	few	CASSPKGPSYEQYF	TGTGCCAGCAGCCCTAAGGGACCCAGCTACGAGCAGTACTTC
TRBV6-1	TRBJ1-5	NA	few	CASSKRDGYQPQHF	TGTGCCAGCAGTAAACGGGACGGTTATCAGCCCCAGCATTTT
TRBV5-4	TRBJ2-6	NA	NA	CASSLKGPGANVLTF	TGTGCCAGCAGCTTGAAGGGTCCTGGGGCCAACGTCCTGACTTTC
TRBV28	TRBJ1-1	NA	few	CASSPTGGGPEAFF	TGTGCCAGCAGTCCGACGGGCGGAGGGCCCGAAGCTTTCTTT
TRBV28	TRBJ2-1	NA	NA	CASGARHNEQFF	TGTGCCAGCGGGGCGCGTCACAATGAGCAGTTCTTC